This T cell receptor (beta chain) is from a study of regulatory T cells in long-lasting Graves disease. Broader study findings: Peripheral blood, not thyroid tissue, was the sole material studied. It was in persistent disease that TRBV28, TRBJ1-2 and TRBJ2-5 were favored.

As to this clonotype: Its antigen remains unknown.

V was shortened by 4 bases and J by 7 bases, with 6 bases between the two germline ends. Looked up from germline, CDR1 is KGHDR and CDR2 is SFDVKD. The CDR3 covers 11 residues. Time point noted: persistent/refractory GD, antithyroid drugs over 5 years with positive TRAb. PBMC-derived RNA was used for the TCR library. Patients of an endocrinology department in Xi'an, China, were included. Building of the TCR beta libraries involved iRepertoire HTBI primers and Arm-PCR of CDR3 regions. Using its own MiXCR run on the multiplex PCR reads, TCRdb lists one record per CDR3 protein. Found here are fewer than 450,000 distinct CDR3 sequences, 23% of them singletons; the top ten hold about a quarter.

The sequenced sample was peripheral blood mononuclear cells (PBMCs), obtained when the disease was refractory, from a patient treated with antithyroid drugs. The chain recombines TRBV24-1 with TRBJ1-2; D is ambiguous. The source of this sequence is a female donor with Graves disease. CDR3 protein: CATSEGGGYTF. CDR3 coding DNA: TGTGCCACCAGTGAGGGTGGTGGCTACACCTTC.